A selection of T cell receptor beta chains follows, all from one sample in a study of T-cell reconstitution after alpha-beta-depleted transplantation in children. TCRdb called the PCR reads again in MiXCR, with one record for every CDR3 protein. Among hundreds of thousands of distinct CDR3 sequences listed, roughly 17% were seen once. The input for sequencing was PBMCs from the stem cell graft donor, taken from the stem cell graft. The receptors come from a human donor who donated a stem cell graft to a child with acute myeloid leukemia. CDR3s include the opening cysteine and the closing phenylalanine or tryptophan. Each record gives: V gene, D gene, J gene, CDR3 protein. A D gene is named only where the DNA matches it firmly.

>TRBV20-1|NA|TRBJ1-4
CSARDPSRATNEKLFF
>TRBV15|NA|TRBJ2-3
CATSRERVERPTDTQYF
>TRBV28|NA|TRBJ2-3
CASRAGTFTDTQYF
>TRBV15|TRBD1|TRBJ1-5
CATSRTRDRDQPQHF
>TRBV7-6|NA|TRBJ2-5
CASSLVPVAAETQYF
>TRBV5-5|NA|TRBJ1-5
CASSFRDVSNQPQHF
>TRBV12-3/TRBV12-4|NA|TRBJ2-7
CASSFAGRSYEQYF
>TRBV7-3|NA|TRBJ2-1
CASSPSMGGEAYNEQFF
>TRBV7-2|NA|TRBJ1-2
CASSLGPVSGYTF
>TRBV7-3|TRBD1|TRBJ1-1
CASSPAAGGPEAFF
>TRBV7-2|NA|TRBJ2-1
CASSSTVNEQFF
>TRBV27|TRBD2|TRBJ2-1
CASSFPLAGNYNEQFF
>TRBV7-9|NA|TRBJ2-7
CASSLGGAIYEQYF
>TRBV4-3|TRBD2|TRBJ2-7
CASSQGGGIDEQYF
>TRBV20-1|TRBD1|TRBJ2-2
CSARHSRTGTNTGELFF
>TRBV10-3|NA|TRBJ2-7
CAISEVTSGASEQYF
>TRBV9|NA|TRBJ1-1
CASSVGWGTEAFF
>TRBV10-1|NA|TRBJ2-2
CASSELKGLLIYTGELFF
>TRBV5-6|NA|TRBJ2-2
CASSWTTDARELFF
>TRBV12-3/TRBV12-4|NA|TRBJ1-1
CASSFMGRTEAFF
>TRBV25-1|NA|TRBJ2-1
CASSEDSEQFF